This T cell receptor beta chain was sequenced for a study of glioma-infiltrating T cells. The study's findings and limits: Above-expected tissue-blood divergence occurred in all gliomas, most in low-grade ones. Only very few CDR3 sequences appeared in both tissue and blood.

Germline CDR1 is MGHDK and CDR2 is SYGVNS. The CDR3 has 13 residues. Deletions cut 7 bases from V and 10 bases from J, with 17 bases between. Using RNA template, CDR3s of TCR alpha and beta were amplified with iRepertoire arm-PCR. TCRdb called the multiplex PCR reads again in MiXCR, with one record for every CDR3 protein. This table holds fewer than 200,000 distinct CDR3 sequences, about 32% found once. This clonotype was seen ten or more times. Its matching antigen is unknown. The sequencing sample was made of glioma tissue, nonneoplastic brain tissue, or PBMCs (not recorded which). This receptor was obtained from a human donor with low-grade glioma or glioblastoma, undergoing nonglioma brain surgery, or in good health (not recorded which). V is TRBV25-1 and J is TRBJ2-1; tentatively, D is TRBD1 (9 bases). This CDR3 reads CASMGQGLGEQFF. In DNA, the CDR3 is TGTGCCAGCATGGGACAGGGACTAGGCGAGCAGTTCTTC.